Listed below are T cell receptor beta chains from one sample, sequenced in a study of T-cell memory formation after mild COVID-19. TCRdb ran MiXCR on the 5' RACE reads and lists one entry per CDR3 protein. The data hold approximately 480,000 distinct CDR3 sequences, with 18% observed a single time. The sequenced material came from PBMCs or a T cell subset sorted from them (not recorded which). The receptors stem from an adult woman who had mild COVID-19 (a few samples of this study predate the infection). Cell type and time point are not known. Each CDR3 is given with its conserved first and last residue. D genes are given only for firm matches. Clone size is stated in some rows and not others, as once, few, many or a class when expanded.

TRBD2 | - | TRBJ2-7 | TRBV6-5 | TGTGCCAGCAGTTCTAGCGGAAGCCTATACGAGCAGTACTTC | CASSSSGSLYEQYF
- | - | TRBJ2-5 | TRBV11-2 | TGTGCCAGCAGCTCCCCTCGGAAGGGGGAGACCCAGTACTTC | CASSSPRKGETQYF
- | - | TRBJ2-6 | TRBV21-1 | TGTGCCAGCAGCAATCCTATGGCAGGGCGCTCTGGGGCCAACGTCCTGACTTTC | CASSNPMAGRSGANVLTF
TRBD1 | - | TRBJ1-4 | TRBV20-1 | TGCAGTGCTTCAGGGGGCATGGTTGATGAAAAACTGTTTTTT | CSASGGMVDEKLFF
- | - | TRBJ1-4 | TRBV19 | TGTGCCAGTAGTATTCGCGGGGGTGAGGAAAAACTGTTTTTT | CASSIRGGEEKLFF
- | - | TRBJ1-2 | TRBV27 | TGTGCCAGCAGTTTTCCGAGCGGCTATGGCTACACCTTC | CASSFPSGYGYTF
- | - | TRBJ1-3 | TRBV3-1 | TGTGCCAGCCGGGCGCGAGGAAACACCATATATTTT | CASRARGNTIYF
- | - | TRBJ2-1 | TRBV23-1 | TGCGCCAGCAGTTCTGGGACACGGGCGCACGATGAGCAGTTCTTC | CASSSGTRAHDEQFF
- | - | TRBJ1-1 | TRBV30 | TGTGCCTGGAGTGTAACGTGGGGTGAAGCTTTCTTT | CAWSVTWGEAFF
TRBD1 | - | TRBJ1-2 | TRBV6-2/TRBV6-3 | TGTGCCAGCAGTTTACCCGGGACAGAAAATCCGATCTATGGCTACACCTTC | CASSLPGTENPIYGYTF
TRBD1 | few | TRBJ2-7 | TRBV15 | TGTGCCACCAGCCTTGGACAGGGCAGCGAGCAGTACTTC | CATSLGQGSEQYF
- | - | TRBJ2-1 | TRBV9 | TGTGCCAGCAGCGTAGTACCGTCCGAGCAGTTCTTC | CASSVVPSEQFF
TRBD2 | few | TRBJ2-7 | TRBV13 | TGTGCCAGCAGCTCGAGACTAGCGGGGAGCAACTACGAGCAGTACTTC | CASSSRLAGSNYEQYF
- | once | TRBJ1-2 | TRBV6-5 | TGTGCCAGCAGTTACTCCTCAGGGACGCGAGGCTACACCTTC | CASSYSSGTRGYTF
- | - | TRBJ2-7 | TRBV20-1 | TGCAGTGCTTCCCCGGGACCCGGGTCCTACGAGCAGTACTTC | CSASPGPGSYEQYF
- | few | TRBJ2-5 | TRBV18 | TGTGCCAGCTCACCAGGCGAAGGGACGTACCAAGAGACCCAGTACTTC | CASSPGEGTYQETQYF
TRBD1 | - | TRBJ1-4 | TRBV27 | TGTGCCAGCAGTTCACGGACAGGTGCTAATGAAAAACTGTTTTTT | CASSSRTGANEKLFF
- | - | TRBJ2-1 | TRBV29-1 | TGCGCCCTCTTGGGGGCTAGCGCCTACAATGAGCAGTTCTTC | CALLGASAYNEQFF
- | few | TRBJ2-5 | TRBV7-6 | TGTGCCAGCAGCTTAGTTGGTTTCAGAAACCAAGAGACCCAGTACTTC | CASSLVGFRNQETQYF
TRBD2 | many | TRBJ2-5 | TRBV12-3/TRBV12-4 | TGTGCCAGCAGCTTACTAGCGGGAGAAGGGGAGACCCAGTACTTC | CASSLLAGEGETQYF
- | - | TRBJ2-7 | TRBV29-1 | TGCAGCGTTATCCTTGCGACAGGACAATACGAGCAGTACTTC | CSVILATGQYEQYF
TRBD2 | few | TRBJ2-1 | TRBV19 | TGTGCCAGTAGTATAGATCTATCCGCGGGGGGGAACTACAATGAGCAGTTCTTC | CASSIDLSAGGNYNEQFF